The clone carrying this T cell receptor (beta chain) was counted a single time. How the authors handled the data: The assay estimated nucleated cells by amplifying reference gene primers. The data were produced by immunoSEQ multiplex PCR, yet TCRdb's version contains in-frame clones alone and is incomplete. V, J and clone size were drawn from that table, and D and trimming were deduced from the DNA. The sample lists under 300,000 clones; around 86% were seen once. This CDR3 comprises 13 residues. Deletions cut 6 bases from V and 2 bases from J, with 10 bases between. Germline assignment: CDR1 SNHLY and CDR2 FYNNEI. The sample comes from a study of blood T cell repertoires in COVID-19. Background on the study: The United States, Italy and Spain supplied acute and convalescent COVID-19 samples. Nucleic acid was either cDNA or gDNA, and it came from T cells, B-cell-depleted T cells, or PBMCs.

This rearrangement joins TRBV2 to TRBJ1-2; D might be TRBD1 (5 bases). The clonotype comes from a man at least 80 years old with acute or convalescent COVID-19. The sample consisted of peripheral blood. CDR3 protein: CASRRGGNYGYTF. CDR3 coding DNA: TGTGCCAGCAGGCGGGGGGGGAACTATGGCTACACCTTC.